Listed below are T cell receptor beta chains from one sample, sequenced in a study of T-cell reconstitution after alpha-beta-depleted transplantation in children. MiXCR, run by TCRdb on the PCR reads, gives a single entry per CDR3 protein. The data contain about 580,000 distinct CDR3 sequences, over 20% of them singletons. Sample: PBMCs, taken before TCRalphabeta/CD19-depleted stem cell transplant. The source of these receptors is a boy less than two years old with Wiskott-Aldrich syndrome, due to receive a stem cell transplant. The CDR3 runs from the conserved cysteine through the conserved F or W. D genes are given only for firm matches. Part of the rows lack a size; the others show once, few, many or a class for expanded clones.

V gene	D gene	J gene	clone size	CDR3 DNA	CDR3 protein
TRBV20-1	TRBD1	TRBJ2-1	few	TGCAGTGCTAGAGCCCGGGACAGGGCGTCCAATGAGCAGTTCTTC	CSARARDRASNEQFF
TRBV5-1	TRBD2	TRBJ2-2	few	TGCGCCAGCAGCACCTTAGCGGGAGGGCCATACGCGAACACCGGGGAGCTGTTTTTT	CASSTLAGGPYANTGELFF
TRBV3-1	TRBD2	TRBJ2-3	NA	TGTGCCAGCAGCCAACGCCTCAAGGGGGGACTAGCGGCAGATACGCAGTATTTT	CASSQRLKGGLAADTQYF
TRBV5-1	NA	TRBJ2-2	NA	TGCGCCAGCAGCTTGGAACCTGGGGACACCGGGGAGCTGCTTTTT	CASSLEPGDTGELLF
TRBV10-3	TRBD1	TRBJ2-2	NA	TGTGCCATCAGGGGGACAGGAGCGAACACCGGGGAGCTGTTTTTT	CAIRGTGANTGELFF
TRBV5-5	NA	TRBJ2-1	NA	TGTGCCAGCAGCCATCTAAGAGGCTCCTACAATGAGCAGTTCTTC	CASSHLRGSYNEQFF
TRBV30	TRBD2	TRBJ2-1	NA	TGTGCCTGGAGTGTACCCGGGAGGGCCTATGAGCAGTTCTTC	CAWSVPGRAYEQFF
TRBV28	TRBD2	TRBJ2-7	NA	TGTGCCAGCAGTTTTATATCCGCAAGACTAGCGCCGAGCTCCTACGAGCAGTACTTC	CASSFISARLAPSSYEQYF
TRBV3-1	TRBD2	TRBJ2-2	NA	TGTGCCAGCAGCCAAGGTCTAGCGGAAGCCGGGGAGCTGTTTTTT	CASSQGLAEAGELFF
TRBV28	NA	TRBJ2-1	NA	TGTGCCAGCAGTTTTTCGAGGAGCCTTAGGGACTACAATGAGCAGTTCTTC	CASSFSRSLRDYNEQFF
TRBV5-1	TRBD1	TRBJ2-7	once	TGCGCCAGCAGCAAAGGACAGGGTTTCTCCTACGAGCAGTACTTC	CASSKGQGFSYEQYF
TRBV12-3/TRBV12-4	NA	TRBJ2-6	NA	TGTGCCAGCAGTCCCCACGGGGCTGGGGCCAACGTCCTGACTTTC	CASSPHGAGANVLTF
TRBV15	NA	TRBJ2-2	NA	TGTGCCACAGGACATTTACCGAACACCGGGGAGCTGTTTTTT	CATGHLPNTGELFF
TRBV28	TRBD2	TRBJ2-3	few	TGTGCCAGCAGTTCTAGCGGGACCACAGATACGCAGTATTTT	CASSSSGTTDTQYF
TRBV6-2/TRBV6-3	NA	TRBJ1-2	NA	TGTGCCAGCAGCCCCGACAGTCATGGCTACACCTTC	CASSPDSHGYTF
TRBV20-1	NA	TRBJ2-7	NA	TGCAGTGCTAGATCGGGGATTGCGGCCTACGAGCAGTACTTC	CSARSGIAAYEQYF
TRBV5-1	TRBD1	TRBJ2-1	NA	TGCGCCAGCAGCTCCTCGGACAGGTACAATGAGCAGTTCTTC	CASSSSDRYNEQFF
TRBV7-6	NA	TRBJ2-7	NA	TGTGCCAGCAGCCCCCGGGATTCACGATTCTACGAGCAGTACTTC	CASSPRDSRFYEQYF
TRBV20-1	NA	TRBJ1-5	NA	TGCAGTGCTAGAGATGCGGCTAGCAATCAGCCCCAGCATTTT	CSARDAASNQPQHF
TRBV14	TRBD1	TRBJ2-1	NA	TGTGCCAGCAGCCAAGTCTGGCAGGGGGCAAATGAGCAGTTCTTC	CASSQVWQGANEQFF
TRBV5-1	TRBD2	TRBJ2-1	few	TGCGCCAGCAGCTCCAGGACTAGCGGGAATGAGCAGTTCTTC	CASSSRTSGNEQFF
TRBV4-2	NA	TRBJ2-1	NA	TGTGCCAGCAGCCCCCCGCGGGGAGCGGTGTCCTACAATGAGCAGTTCTTC	CASSPPRGAVSYNEQFF
TRBV10-3	TRBD1	TRBJ2-5	few	TGTGCCATCAGTGCACGGACAGGGGGGGAGACCCAGTACTTC	CAISARTGGETQYF
TRBV5-6	NA	TRBJ2-2	NA	TGTGCCAGCAGCTTGACGGGGAGAATGATCACCGGGGAGCTGTTTTTT	CASSLTGRMITGELFF
TRBV6-1	NA	TRBJ2-7	NA	TGTGCCAGCAGCCCCTGGGAGCTAGGCGAGCAGTACTTC	CASSPWELGEQYF
TRBV5-1	NA	TRBJ2-7	few	TGCGCCAGCAGCTCACCCTCTGAGGGCTACGAGCAGTACTTC	CASSSPSEGYEQYF
TRBV12-3/TRBV12-4	NA	TRBJ2-2	few	TGTGCCAGCAGTTTCTTGGCCCATATCGGGAACACCGGGGAGCTGTTTTTT	CASSFLAHIGNTGELFF
TRBV20-1	NA	TRBJ2-1	NA	TGCAGTGCTTCGGGACTTGTCTACAATGAGCAGTTCTTC	CSASGLVYNEQFF
TRBV10-3	NA	TRBJ2-4	NA	TGTGCCATCAGCTCCGGGGACATTCAGTACTTC	CAISSGDIQYF
TRBV12-3/TRBV12-4	TRBD1	TRBJ1-5	NA	TGTGCCAGCAGTTTGAAGGGGGCCGATCAGCCCCAGCATTTT	CASSLKGADQPQHF
TRBV20-1	NA	TRBJ2-4	few	TGCAGTGCTAGGGTACAGGGAAGTATAGCCAAAAACATTCAGTACTTC	CSARVQGSIAKNIQYF
TRBV29-1	NA	TRBJ1-2	NA	TGCAGCGTTGGGGTTCCGGGACGGTTATATGGCTACACCTTC	CSVGVPGRLYGYTF
TRBV6-5	NA	TRBJ2-5	few	TGTGCCAGCAGTTACCAGGTAGCGAGAGAGACCCAGTACTTC	CASSYQVARETQYF
TRBV5-1	NA	TRBJ1-3	few	TGCGCCAGCAGCTTTGGGGAAAATCGGAACACCATATATTTT	CASSFGENRNTIYF
TRBV20-1	TRBD1	TRBJ2-7	NA	TGCAGTGCTAGAAGCGTTACCGGGACAGACCCCTACGAGCAGTACTTC	CSARSVTGTDPYEQYF
TRBV7-2	NA	TRBJ2-3	once	TGTGCCAGCAGCCAGCGGACAGCTCACCGGGGAGATACGCAGTATTTT	CASSQRTAHRGDTQYF
TRBV5-1	NA	TRBJ2-6	few	TGCGCCAGCAGCAACCGACCCACGGCTGGGGCCAACGTCCTGACTTTC	CASSNRPTAGANVLTF
TRBV2	TRBD1	TRBJ2-1	few	TGTGCCAGCTGCCGGGACAGGGACTACAATGAGCAGTTCTTC	CASCRDRDYNEQFF
TRBV9	TRBD1	TRBJ2-1	NA	TGTGCCAGCACCAGGGGGGGACAGGGGTACAATGAGCAGTTCTTC	CASTRGGQGYNEQFF
TRBV7-2	TRBD2	TRBJ2-1	NA	TGTGCCAGCAGCGTTAGCGGGTTAAGCTCCTACAATGAGCAGTTCTTC	CASSVSGLSSYNEQFF
TRBV7-9	TRBD2	TRBJ2-3	NA	TGTGCCAGCACCTCTAGCGGGAGGGCCGGAGATACGCAGTATTTT	CASTSSGRAGDTQYF
TRBV7-9	NA	TRBJ2-7	few	TGTGCCAGCATGCATGCGGGACGTCCTTACGAGCAGTACTTC	CASMHAGRPYEQYF
TRBV5-1	TRBD2	TRBJ2-1	NA	TGCGCCAGCAGCTCGGGACTAGCGGGAGTGGGATACAATGAGCAGTTCTTC	CASSSGLAGVGYNEQFF
TRBV20-1	TRBD1	TRBJ2-5	NA	TGCAGTGCGGGATTGACAGGGGGTTGGGAGACCCAGTACTTC	CSAGLTGGWETQYF
TRBV29-1	NA	TRBJ2-6	few	TGCAGCGTAAAAGGGGGCTCTGGGGCCAACGTCCTGACTTTC	CSVKGGSGANVLTF
TRBV7-9	NA	TRBJ1-3	NA	TGTGCCAGCAGCTTGGACCCGGGCGGAAACACCATATATTTT	CASSLDPGGNTIYF
TRBV11-2	TRBD2	TRBJ2-3	NA	TGTGCCAGCCGCCTTAGTTCTAGCGGGGGCATGCAGTATTTT	CASRLSSSGGMQYF
TRBV5-1	TRBD2	TRBJ2-1	few	TGCGCCAGCAGCTGGCCCCCTAGCGGGCGTCACAATGAGCAGTTCTTC	CASSWPPSGRHNEQFF
TRBV5-1	TRBD1	TRBJ2-6	few	TGCGCCAGCAGCTTGAAGAAGGGGGCAACTGGGGCCAACGTCCTGACTTTC	CASSLKKGATGANVLTF
TRBV6-6	NA	TRBJ2-1	few	TGTGCCAGCAGTACCGATACACAGCCTACGCAGTTCTTC	CASSTDTQPTQFF
TRBV27	NA	TRBJ2-2	NA	TGTGCCAGCACTAGGATAGTGGGACACCCTTACACCGGGGAGCTGTTTTTT	CASTRIVGHPYTGELFF
TRBV6-1	TRBD2	TRBJ2-3	NA	TGTGCCAGCGACCCATTCGCTAGCGGCCGTAGCACAGATACGCAGTATTTT	CASDPFASGRSTDTQYF
TRBV20-1	TRBD1	TRBJ1-4	NA	TGCAGTGCCAGACAGGGGGAAGAAAAACTGTTTTTT	CSARQGEEKLFF
TRBV10-3	TRBD2	TRBJ2-1	NA	TGTGCCATCGGGGCGACTAGCGGGATCCATGAGCAGTTCTTC	CAIGATSGIHEQFF
TRBV13	NA	TRBJ2-2	NA	TGTGCCAGCAGCTTAGGTCAAGTCCAGAACACCGGGGAGCTGTTTTTT	CASSLGQVQNTGELFF
TRBV24-1	NA	TRBJ2-3	few	TGTGCCACCAGTGAGCAATTAAGGCCGGGCAGGGGTGACACAGATACGCAGTATTTT	CATSEQLRPGRGDTDTQYF
TRBV24-1	NA	TRBJ2-1	NA	TGTGCCACCAGTGGCCCGGGGGCGGGTGAGCAGTTCTTC	CATSGPGAGEQFF